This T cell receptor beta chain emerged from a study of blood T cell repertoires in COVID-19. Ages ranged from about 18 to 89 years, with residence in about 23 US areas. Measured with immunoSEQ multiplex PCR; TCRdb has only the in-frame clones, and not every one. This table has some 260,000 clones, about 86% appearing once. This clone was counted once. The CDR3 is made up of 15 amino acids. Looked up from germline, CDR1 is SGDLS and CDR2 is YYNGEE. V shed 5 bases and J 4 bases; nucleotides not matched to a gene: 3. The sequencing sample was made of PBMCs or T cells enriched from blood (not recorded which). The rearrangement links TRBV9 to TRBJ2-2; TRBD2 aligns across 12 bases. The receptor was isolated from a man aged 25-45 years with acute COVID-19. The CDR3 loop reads CASRLGLAGTGELFF. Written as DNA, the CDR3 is TGTGCCAGCAGGTTGGGACTAGCGGGCACCGGGGAGCTGTTTTTT.